Presented here are 9 T cell receptor beta chains from one specimen sequenced in a study of T cell repertoires in cytomegalovirus infection. TCRdb called the reads again in MiXCR, with one record for every CDR3 protein. The sample lists hundreds of thousands of distinct CDR3 sequences, around a third seen once, with around a sixth in the top ten. Antigens for these TCRs are unknown. The source material was cultured PBMCs, sampled from culture after CMV antigen stimulation. The receptors stem from a human donor in good health (CMV status not recorded). Some clones in this sample may be carry-over from other donors' samples.

The V gene is TRBV19, the J gene TRBJ1-1, with D perhaps matching TRBD1 (5 bases). The V gene's germline CDR1 is LNHDA and CDR2 SQIVND (reference sequence). Trimming took 6 bases from V and 4 from J, leaving 18 bases between them. The CDR3 loop spans 15 amino acids. The CDR3 nucleotides are TGTGCCAGTAGCGACCCCCAAAAGGGGAGCACTGAAGCTTTCTTT. This gives the protein CASSDPQKGSTEAFF.

In this sample, this clonotype turned up a few times. This chain uses TRBV7-9 with TRBJ1-1, with no clear D. Germline CDR1 is SEHNR and CDR2 is FQNEAQ (reference sequence). Trimming took off 4 bases at V and 5 bases at J, with 20 bases between the two ends. This CDR3 spans 16 amino acids. The CDR3 spells CASSSPPGSKYTEAFF. CDR3 bases: TGTGCCAGCAGCTCCCCCCCGGGCAGCAAGTATACTGAAGCTTTCTTT.

This clonotype was detected a few times. The chain links TRBV7-2 to TRBJ1-1, with 7 bases that match TRBD1. The germline CDR1 and CDR2 sequences are SGHTA and FQGNSA. The CDR3 has 13 amino acids. Trimming cost V 2 bases and J 8 bases; bases outside gene matches: 5. The CDR3 region has the DNA TGTGCCAGCAGCTTATTAGGGGGCGTCGAAGCTTTCTTT. This sequence encodes CASSLLGGVEAFF.

The chain uses TRBV2 and TRBJ1-6; 9 bases fit TRBD1. CDR1 and CDR2 from the germline V gene are SNHLY and FYNNEI. J was trimmed by 7 bases and V by 6 bases; bases with no gene match: 7. The CDR3 extends over 15 amino acids. The CDR3 is CASRDGQGRNSPLHF. The CDR3 region has the DNA TGTGCCAGCAGGGATGGACAGGGGCGAAATTCACCCCTCCACTTT.

In this sample, this clonotype turned up many times. The rearrangement joins TRBV7-2 to TRBJ2-7; perhaps TRBD1 as D (7 bases). The CDR3 sequence is 14 residues long. The germline CDR1 and CDR2 sequences are SGHTA and FQGNSA. Trimming removed 5 bases from V and 0 bases from J, with 11 bases in between. CDR3 coding DNA: TGTGCCAGCAGCCCCAGGGGGGTCTCCTACGAGCAGTACTTC. As protein: CASSPRGVSYEQYF.

This clonotype appeared a single time. The chain couples TRBV7-9 to TRBJ2-3, with a possible D match to TRBD2 (7 bases). V dropped 5 bases and J dropped 4 bases, with 22 bases sitting between them. CDR1 is SEHNR, CDR2 FQNEAQ, per germline (reference sequence). This CDR3 contains 17 residues. The chain's CDR3 is CASSHRAAGRVPDTQYF. CDR3 DNA sequence: TGTGCCAGCAGCCACAGGGCAGCAGGGAGGGTCCCAGATACGCAGTATTTT.

This clonotype showed up just a few times. This chain uses TRBV10-3 with TRBJ2-3, with D perhaps being TRBD1 or TRBD2 (5 bases each). Germline CDR1 ENHRY, CDR2 SYGVKD. Trimming stripped 8 bases from V and 5 bases from J, with 20 bases between. This CDR3 spans 15 amino acids. CDR3 DNA sequence: TGTGCCATCGACGCACTGGGCCGGGGCGAAGATACGCAGTATTTT. Amino acids: CAIDALGRGEDTQYF.

This clonotype was seen ten or more times. The chain has TRBV7-2 and TRBJ2-7; D possibly corresponds to TRBD2 (7 bases). CDR3 length equals 17 residues. Germline-derived CDR1 and CDR2 are SGHTA and FQGNSA. V lost 5 bases and J 1 base, leaving 21 bases between the germline ends. The CDR3 bases are TGTGCCAGCAGCGTCGCGGGGGCGGGAGATGTATCCTACGAGCAGTACTTC. This gives the protein CASSVAGAGDVSYEQYF.

This clonotype has only a few counts. The chain joins TRBV6-2 or TRBV6-3 to TRBJ2-1; tentatively, D is TRBD1 or TRBD2 (5 bases each). Looked up from germline, CDR1 is MNHEY and CDR2 is SVGEGT. The CDR3 totals 17 residues. Between the trimmed V and J ends, which lost 5 bases and 2 bases, there was a span of 19 bases. CDR3: CASSRGLAEVAYNEQFF. DNA for the CDR3: TGTGCCAGCAGTAGGGGCCTGGCGGAGGTTGCCTACAATGAGCAGTTCTTC.